Listed below are T cell receptor beta chains from one sample, sequenced in a study of blood T cells in healthy people across ages. Via MiXCR, TCRdb re-called the 5' RACE reads, giving one row per CDR3 protein. The sample holds hundreds of thousands of distinct CDR3 sequences; roughly 43% are singletons and the top ten take around 15%. Sequenced: blood. Receptors originate from a man aged 25-45 years in good health. Each CDR3 is given with its conserved first and last residue. Each record gives: J gene, D gene, clone size, V gene, CDR3 protein, CDR3 DNA. A D gene is named only where the DNA matches it firmly. The listing skips clone size in some rows; elsewhere it reads once, few, many or a size class.

TRBJ2-7,TRBD1,-,TRBV11-2,CASSSAGGKDEQYF,TGTGCCAGCAGCTCGGCAGGGGGCAAAGACGAGCAGTACTTC
TRBJ2-1,-,-,TRBV10-3,CAISESTQVTQFF,TGTGCCATCAGTGAGTCTACACAAGTGACGCAGTTCTTC
TRBJ2-7,TRBD1,few,TRBV4-3,CASSQTTGTAFHEQYF,TGCGCCAGCAGCCAAACAACCGGGACAGCCTTTCACGAGCAGTACTTC
TRBJ1-2,-,-,TRBV3-1,CASSQGPGRTPGYTF,TGTGCCAGCAGCCAAGGGCCGGGAAGGACACCCGGCTACACCTTC
TRBJ2-7,-,few,TRBV28,CASSLTGSAYEQYF,TGTGCCAGCAGTTTAACGGGTTCGGCCTACGAGCAGTACTTC
TRBJ2-7,-,-,TRBV7-2,CASSLDWALSYEQYF,TGTGCCAGCAGCTTAGATTGGGCACTCTCCTACGAGCAGTACTTC
TRBJ2-7,-,-,TRBV4-3,CASSQGGRGFYEQYF,TGCGCCAGCAGCCAAGGAGGCAGGGGATTCTACGAGCAGTACTTC
TRBJ2-1,TRBD1,-,TRBV14,CASSQWGGQGAWNEQFF,TGTGCCAGCAGCCAATGGGGGGGACAGGGGGCTTGGAATGAGCAGTTCTTC
TRBJ2-7,TRBD1,-,TRBV10-3,CAINSDPGQASYEQYF,TGTGCCATCAATAGCGACCCGGGACAGGCCTCCTACGAGCAGTACTTC
TRBJ2-7,-,-,TRBV27,CASSWSARGEQYF,TGTGCCAGCAGTTGGTCGGCCAGGGGCGAGCAGTACTTC
TRBJ1-1,-,few,TRBV20-1,CSASPGPQRLKEAFF,TGCAGTGCTAGTCCCGGACCCCAAAGGCTCAAGGAAGCTTTCTTT
TRBJ1-5,TRBD1,-,TRBV30,CAWSLTGGNQPQHF,TGTGCCTGGAGTCTGACAGGGGGGAATCAGCCCCAGCATTTT
TRBJ2-1,TRBD2,few,TRBV7-9,CASSYLPRLAGGRNEQFF,TGTGCCAGCAGCTACCTGCCGCGACTAGCGGGGGGGCGAAATGAGCAGTTCTTC
TRBJ1-2,TRBD1,-,TRBV3-1,CASIPRQGVVYGYTF,TGTGCCAGCATCCCAAGACAGGGGGTCGTCTATGGCTACACCTTC
TRBJ1-1,-,-,TRBV10-3,CAISDPTRNTEAFF,TGTGCCATCAGTGACCCGACGCGGAACACTGAAGCTTTCTTT
TRBJ2-3,-,-,TRBV4-2,CASSQDPGDTDTQYF,TGTGCCAGCAGCCAAGATCCGGGCGACACAGATACGCAGTATTTT
TRBJ1-1,-,-,TRBV7-2,CASTWGTRDEAFF,TGTGCCAGCACCTGGGGAACCCGGGATGAAGCTTTCTTT
TRBJ1-4,-,once,TRBV5-1,CASSWGLGEKLFF,TGCGCCAGCAGCTGGGGCCTGGGAGAAAAACTGTTTTTT
TRBJ2-1,TRBD2,-,TRBV24-1,CATSLGGGYNEQFF,TGTGCCACCAGTTTGGGGGGGGGTTACAATGAGCAGTTCTTC
TRBJ1-2,-,-,TRBV20-1,CSASPTVHGYTF,TGCAGTGCTAGCCCGACGGTCCATGGCTACACCTTC
TRBJ2-3,-,-,TRBV29-1,CSVVEGVGTDTQYF,TGCAGCGTTGTAGAGGGGGTCGGCACAGATACGCAGTATTTT
TRBJ1-4,-,few,TRBV2,CASSEPGATNEKLFF,TGTGCCAGCAGTGAACCAGGGGCAACTAATGAAAAACTGTTTTTT
TRBJ2-5,-,-,TRBV11-1,CASSLPQGKTQYF,TGTGCCAGCAGCTTACCGCAGGGAAAGACCCAGTACTTC
TRBJ2-1,-,few,TRBV9,CASSSREGQDEQFF,TGTGCCAGCAGCTCAAGGGAGGGACAGGATGAGCAGTTCTTC
TRBJ2-3,-,-,TRBV27,CASGWADTQYF,TGTGCCAGCGGTTGGGCGGATACGCAGTATTTT
TRBJ1-1,-,few,TRBV20-1,CSALGKNTEAFF,TGCAGTGCCCTAGGCAAGAACACTGAAGCTTTCTTT
TRBJ2-1,TRBD2,few,TRBV15,CATSRGTSDVGEQFF,TGTGCCACCAGCCGGGGGACTAGCGATGTTGGGGAGCAGTTCTTC
TRBJ2-2,TRBD2,-,TRBV20-1,CSAARWRLAGVTGELFF,TGCAGTGCCGCGCGTTGGAGACTAGCGGGGGTTACCGGGGAGCTGTTTTTT
TRBJ2-7,TRBD1,few,TRBV20-1,CSAGTGYEQYF,TGCAGTGCTGGGACAGGCTACGAGCAGTACTTC
TRBJ2-7,-,-,TRBV7-2,CASSQGGLSSYEQYF,TGTGCCAGCAGCCAAGGGGGGCTCAGCTCCTACGAGCAGTACTTC
TRBJ2-5,TRBD2,few,TRBV9,CASSVAGGALPQETQYF,TGTGCCAGCAGCGTGGCGGGGGGGGCCTTGCCCCAAGAGACCCAGTACTTC
TRBJ1-2,-,once,TRBV10-3,CAIRRSPDYGYTF,TGTGCCATCAGACGGAGCCCAGATTATGGCTACACCTTC
TRBJ2-7,-,-,TRBV7-3,CASSLSGREYDEQYF,TGTGCCAGCAGCTTAAGTGGCAGGGAGTACGACGAGCAGTACTTC
TRBJ2-5,-,once,TRBV30,CAWSLRGETQYF,TGTGCCTGGAGTTTGAGAGGCGAGACCCAGTACTTC
TRBJ2-1,-,-,TRBV4-1,CASSQGRGRYNEQFF,TGCGCCAGCAGCCAAGGTCGAGGCCGATACAACGAGCAGTTCTTC
TRBJ1-1,-,few,TRBV2,CASSDQVMNTEAFF,TGTGCCAGCAGTGACCAGGTTATGAACACTGAAGCTTTCTTT
TRBJ2-4,TRBD1,few,TRBV7-3,CASSATGGGNIQYF,TGTGCCAGCAGCGCAACAGGGGGCGGAAACATTCAGTACTTC
TRBJ2-7,-,many,TRBV12-3/TRBV12-4,CASRKDGTSYEQYF,TGTGCCAGCAGGAAGGACGGGACCTCCTACGAGCAGTACTTC
TRBJ2-2,-,-,TRBV5-1,CASSPSGSAGELFF,TGCGCCAGCAGCCCTTCGGGTAGTGCCGGGGAGCTGTTTTTT
TRBJ2-1,TRBD2,once,TRBV2,CASSGPGLAGYNEQFF,TGTGCCAGCAGTGGACCGGGACTAGCGGGGTACAATGAGCAGTTCTTC
TRBJ2-1,-,-,TRBV6-2/TRBV6-3,CASSYTGINEQFF,TGTGCCAGCAGTTACACTGGGATCAATGAGCAGTTCTTC
TRBJ2-3,-,-,TRBV7-9,CASSPLATSTDTQYF,TGTGCCAGCAGCCCCCTAGCGACCTCCACAGATACGCAGTATTTT
TRBJ1-1,-,few,TRBV7-2,CASSWRTGMNTEAFF,TGTGCCAGCAGCTGGCGGACGGGAATGAACACTGAAGCTTTCTTT
TRBJ2-5,-,few,TRBV27,CASSSQSVGQGTQYF,TGTGCCAGCAGTTCTCAGAGCGTGGGTCAAGGGACCCAGTACTTC
TRBJ2-3,-,few,TRBV6-2/TRBV6-3,CASRQGGRDTQYF,TGTGCCAGCAGACAAGGGGGAAGAGATACGCAGTATTTT
TRBJ2-3,-,-,TRBV6-1,CASSWLGVGTDTQYF,TGTGCCAGCAGCTGGCTGGGGGTTGGCACAGATACGCAGTATTTT
TRBJ2-1,-,-,TRBV4-1,CASSQDITGGYNEQFF,TGCGCCAGCAGCCAAGATATCACAGGAGGCTACAATGAGCAGTTCTTC